The subject of this entry is one T cell receptor beta chain. Losses at the gene ends were 7 bases for V and 3 bases for J; bases not matched to a gene: 9. Germline CDR1 is SEHNR and CDR2 is FQNEAQ (reference sequence). The CDR3 contains 15 residues. This specimen comes from a study of blood T cell repertoires in COVID-19. Study information: Italy, Spain and the United States were the sources of the convalescent and acute COVID-19 samples.

Authors' analysis steps: Amplification from reference gene primers served as the basis for estimated nucleated cell counts. Sequencing used immunoSEQ multiplex PCR; TCRdb keeps in-frame clones, though not all of them. V, J and clone size are those of that table, while D and trimming were read from the DNA. This table holds roughly 290,000 clones, approximately 91% found once. This receptor was obtained from a woman aged 55-70 years with acute or convalescent COVID-19. Sequenced input: peripheral blood. The chain uses TRBV7-9 and TRBJ2-7; 10 positions agree with TRBD2. CDR3 DNA sequence: TGTGCCAGCAACGCCCCAGCGGGAGGGATCTACGAGCAGTACTTC. This gives the protein CASNAPAGGIYEQYF.